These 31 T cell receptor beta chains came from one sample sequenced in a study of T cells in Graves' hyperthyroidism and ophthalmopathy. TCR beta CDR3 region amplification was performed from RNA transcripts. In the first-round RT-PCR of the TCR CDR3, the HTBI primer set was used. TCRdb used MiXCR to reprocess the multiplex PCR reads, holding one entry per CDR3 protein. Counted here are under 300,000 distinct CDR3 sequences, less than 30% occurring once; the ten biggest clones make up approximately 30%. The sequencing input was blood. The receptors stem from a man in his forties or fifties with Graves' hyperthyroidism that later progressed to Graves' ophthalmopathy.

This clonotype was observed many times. The chain's CDR3 is CASSFGREPARETQYF. Here the CDR3 DNA reads TGTGCCAGCAGCTTCGGCCGGGAGCCAGCCAGAGAGACCCAGTACTTC. The rearrangement joins TRBV7-6 to TRBJ2-5; maybe TRBD2 (6 bases). The CDR3 is 16 amino acids. V was pared by 3 bases and J by 4 bases, with 18 bases between. Per the germline V gene, CDR1 is SGHVS and CDR2 is FNYEAQ.

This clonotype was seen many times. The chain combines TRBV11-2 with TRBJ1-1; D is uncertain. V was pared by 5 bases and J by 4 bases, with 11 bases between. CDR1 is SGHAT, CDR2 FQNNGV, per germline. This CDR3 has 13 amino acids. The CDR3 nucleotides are TGTGCCAGCAGCCTACAAATTCCCACTGAAGCTTTCTTT. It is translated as CASSLQIPTEAFF. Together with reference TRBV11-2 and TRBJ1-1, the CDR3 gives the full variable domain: EAGVAQSPRYKIIEKRQSVAFWCNPISGHATLYWYQQILGQGPKLLIQFQNNGVVDDSQLPKDRFSAERLKGVDSTLKIQPAKLEDSAVYLCASSLQIPTEAFFGQGTRLTVV.

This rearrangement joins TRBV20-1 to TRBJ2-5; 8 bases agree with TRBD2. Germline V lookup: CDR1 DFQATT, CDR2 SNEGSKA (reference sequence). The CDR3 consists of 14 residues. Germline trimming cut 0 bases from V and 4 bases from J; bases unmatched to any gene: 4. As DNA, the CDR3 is TGCAGTGCTAGAGAGGAGCGGGGGTTAGAGACCCAGTACTTC. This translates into CSAREERGLETQYF.

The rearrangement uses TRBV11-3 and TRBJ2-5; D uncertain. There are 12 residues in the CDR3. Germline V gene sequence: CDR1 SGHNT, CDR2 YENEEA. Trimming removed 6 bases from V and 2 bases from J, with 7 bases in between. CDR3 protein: CASSGMQETQYF. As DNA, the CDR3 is TGTGCCAGCAGTGGTATGCAAGAGACCCAGTACTTC.

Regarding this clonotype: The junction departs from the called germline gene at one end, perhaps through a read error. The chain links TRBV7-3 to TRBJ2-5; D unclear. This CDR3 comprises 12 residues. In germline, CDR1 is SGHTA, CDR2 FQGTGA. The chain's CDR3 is CASSLPGEIQYF. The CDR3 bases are TGTGCCAGCAGCTTACCAGGAGAGATCCAGTACTTC.

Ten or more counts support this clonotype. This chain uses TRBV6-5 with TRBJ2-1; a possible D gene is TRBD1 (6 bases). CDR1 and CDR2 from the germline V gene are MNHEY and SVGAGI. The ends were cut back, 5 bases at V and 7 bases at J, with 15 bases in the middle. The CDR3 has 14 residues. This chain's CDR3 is CASSPRDRHNEQFF. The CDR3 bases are TGTGCCAGCAGTCCCCGCGACAGGCATAATGAGCAGTTCTTC.

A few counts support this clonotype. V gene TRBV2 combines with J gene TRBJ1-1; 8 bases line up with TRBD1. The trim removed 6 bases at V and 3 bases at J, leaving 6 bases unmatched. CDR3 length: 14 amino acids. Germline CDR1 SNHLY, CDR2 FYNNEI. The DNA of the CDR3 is TGTGCCAGCAGGCAAGACAGGGGCTACACTGAAGCTTTCTTT. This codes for CASRQDRGYTEAFF.

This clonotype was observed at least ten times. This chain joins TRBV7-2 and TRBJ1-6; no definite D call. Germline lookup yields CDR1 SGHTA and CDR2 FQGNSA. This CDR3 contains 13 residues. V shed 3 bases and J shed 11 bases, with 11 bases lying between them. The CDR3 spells CASSFSSGPPLHF. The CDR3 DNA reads TGTGCCAGCAGCTTCTCGTCTGGGCCACCCCTCCACTTT.

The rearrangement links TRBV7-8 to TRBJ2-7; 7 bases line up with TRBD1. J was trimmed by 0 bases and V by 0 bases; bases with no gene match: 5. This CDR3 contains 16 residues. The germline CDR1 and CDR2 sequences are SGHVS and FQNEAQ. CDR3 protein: CASSLARDSFSYEQYF. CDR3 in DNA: TGTGCCAGCAGCTTAGCCCGGGACAGCTTCTCCTACGAGCAGTACTTC.

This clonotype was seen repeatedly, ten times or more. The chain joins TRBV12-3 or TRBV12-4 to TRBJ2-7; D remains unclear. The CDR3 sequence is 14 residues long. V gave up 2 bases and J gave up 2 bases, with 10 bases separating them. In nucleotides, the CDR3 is TGTGCCAGCAGTTTACAGACGGGCACCTACGAGCAGTACTTC. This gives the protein CASSLQTGTYEQYF.

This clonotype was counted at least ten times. CDR3 nucleotide sequence: TGTGCCACCAGCGACCGAGGCGGAGGCTACCTCTACGAGCAGTACTTC. Translating gives CATSDRGGGYLYEQYF. The rearrangement links TRBV15 to TRBJ2-7, with a weak D call TRBD2 (5 bases). This CDR3 comprises 16 residues. Germline values: CDR1 LNHNV, CDR2 YYDKDF (reference sequence). Trimming pared 5 bases from V and 3 bases from J, leaving 20 bases between.

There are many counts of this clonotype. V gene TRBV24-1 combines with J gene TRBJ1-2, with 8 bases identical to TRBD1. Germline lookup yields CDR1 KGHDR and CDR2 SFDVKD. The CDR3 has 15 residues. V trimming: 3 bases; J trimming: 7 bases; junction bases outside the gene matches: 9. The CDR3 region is CATSDAGGGGFGYTF. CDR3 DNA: TGTGCCACCAGTGATGCAGGGGGCGGGGGTTTTGGCTACACCTTC.

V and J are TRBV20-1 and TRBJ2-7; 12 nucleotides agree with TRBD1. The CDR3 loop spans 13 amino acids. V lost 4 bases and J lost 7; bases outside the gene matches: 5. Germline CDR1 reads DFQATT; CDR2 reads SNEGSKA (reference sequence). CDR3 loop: CSATRDRGREQYF. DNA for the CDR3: TGCAGTGCTACCCGGGACAGGGGGCGGGAGCAGTACTTC.

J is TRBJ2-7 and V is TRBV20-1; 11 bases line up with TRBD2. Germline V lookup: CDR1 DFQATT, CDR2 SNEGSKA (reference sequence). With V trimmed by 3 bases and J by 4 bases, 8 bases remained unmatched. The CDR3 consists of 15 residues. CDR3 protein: CSASPMTSGMYEQYF. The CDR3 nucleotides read TGCAGTGCTAGCCCTATGACTAGCGGGATGTACGAGCAGTACTTC.

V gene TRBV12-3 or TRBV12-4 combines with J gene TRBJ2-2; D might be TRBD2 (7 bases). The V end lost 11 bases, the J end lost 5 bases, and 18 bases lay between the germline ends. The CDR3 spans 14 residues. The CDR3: CAGGGGGPTGELFF. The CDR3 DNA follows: TGTGCCGGGGGGGGCGGAGGGCCAACCGGGGAGCTGTTTTTT.

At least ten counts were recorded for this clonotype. CDR3 sequence (DNA): TGTGCCAGCAGTTTGGGGCAGGGGAGGGTTGGAACCGGGGAGCTGTTTTTT. Translating it yields CASSLGQGRVGTGELFF. The V call is TRBV28, the J call TRBJ2-2, with a possible D match to TRBD2 (7 bases). This CDR3 spans 17 amino acids. With 3 bases removed from V and 5 bases from J, the gap between germline ends came to 19 bases. CDR1 MDHEN and CDR2 SYDVKM come from the germline V gene. Combining the CDR3 with reference TRBV28 and TRBJ2-2 gives the whole variable domain DVKVTQSSRYLVKRTGEKVFLECVQDMDHENMFWYRQDPGLGLRLIYFSYDVKMKEKGDIPEGYSVSREKKERFSLILESASTNQTSMYLCASSLGQGRVGTGELFFGEGSRLTVL.

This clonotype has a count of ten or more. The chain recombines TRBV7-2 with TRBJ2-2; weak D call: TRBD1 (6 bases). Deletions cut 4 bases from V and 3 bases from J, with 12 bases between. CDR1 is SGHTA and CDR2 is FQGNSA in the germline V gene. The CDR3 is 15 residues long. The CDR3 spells CASSYRERDTGELFF. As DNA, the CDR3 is TGTGCCAGCAGCTACAGGGAACGGGACACCGGGGAGCTGTTTTTT. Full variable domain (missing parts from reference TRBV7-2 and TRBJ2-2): GAGVSQSPSNKVTEKGKDVELRCDPISGHTALYWYRQSLGQGLEFLIYFQGNSAPDKSGLPSDRFSAERTGGSVSTLTIQRTQQEDSAVYLCASSYRERDTGELFFGEGSRLTVL.

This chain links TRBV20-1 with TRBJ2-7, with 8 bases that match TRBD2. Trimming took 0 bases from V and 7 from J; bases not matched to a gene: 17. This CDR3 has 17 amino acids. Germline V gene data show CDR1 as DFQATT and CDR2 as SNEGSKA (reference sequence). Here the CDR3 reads CSARDLTAGADWNEQYF. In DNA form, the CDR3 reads TGCAGTGCTAGAGATCTTACAGCGGGAGCGGATTGGAATGAGCAGTACTTC.

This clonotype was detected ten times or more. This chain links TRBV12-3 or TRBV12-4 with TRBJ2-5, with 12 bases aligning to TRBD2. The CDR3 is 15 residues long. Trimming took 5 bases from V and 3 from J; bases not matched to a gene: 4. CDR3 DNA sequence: TGTGCCAGCAGTACTAGCGGGAGGATAGAAGAGACCCAGTACTTC. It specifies CASSTSGRIEETQYF.

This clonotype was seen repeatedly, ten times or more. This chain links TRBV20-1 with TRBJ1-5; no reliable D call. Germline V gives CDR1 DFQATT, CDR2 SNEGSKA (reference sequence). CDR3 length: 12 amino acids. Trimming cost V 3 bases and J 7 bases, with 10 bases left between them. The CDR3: CSASSGGQPQHF. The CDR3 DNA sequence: TGCAGTGCTAGCTCCGGTGGGCAGCCCCAGCATTTT.

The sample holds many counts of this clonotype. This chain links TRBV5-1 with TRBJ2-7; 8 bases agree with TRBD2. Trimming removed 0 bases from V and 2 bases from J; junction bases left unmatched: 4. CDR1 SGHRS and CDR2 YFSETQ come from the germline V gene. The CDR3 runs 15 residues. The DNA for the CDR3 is TGCGCCAGCAGCTTGGTCAGCGGGAGAACCTACGAGCAGTACTTC. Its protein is CASSLVSGRTYEQYF.

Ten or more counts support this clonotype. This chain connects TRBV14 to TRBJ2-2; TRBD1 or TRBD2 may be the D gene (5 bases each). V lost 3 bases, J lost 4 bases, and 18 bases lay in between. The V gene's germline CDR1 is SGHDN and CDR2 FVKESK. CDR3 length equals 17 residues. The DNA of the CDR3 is TGTGCCAGCAGCCAGAGATGGGACCGACTCATCACCGGGGAGCTGTTTTTT. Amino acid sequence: CASSQRWDRLITGELFF. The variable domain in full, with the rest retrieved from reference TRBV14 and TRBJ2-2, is EAGVTQFPSHSVIEKGQTVTLRCDPISGHDNLYWYRRVMGKEIKFLLHFVKESKQDESGMPNNRFLAERTGGTYSTLKVQPAELEDSGVYFCASSQRWDRLITGELFFGEGSRLTVL.

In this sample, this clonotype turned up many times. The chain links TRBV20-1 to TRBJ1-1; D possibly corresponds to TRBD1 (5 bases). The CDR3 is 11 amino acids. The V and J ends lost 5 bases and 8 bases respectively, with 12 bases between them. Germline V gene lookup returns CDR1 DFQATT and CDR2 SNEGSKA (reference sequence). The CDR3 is CSADQGGEAFF. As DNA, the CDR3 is TGCAGTGCTGATCAGGGAGGAGAAGCTTTCTTT.

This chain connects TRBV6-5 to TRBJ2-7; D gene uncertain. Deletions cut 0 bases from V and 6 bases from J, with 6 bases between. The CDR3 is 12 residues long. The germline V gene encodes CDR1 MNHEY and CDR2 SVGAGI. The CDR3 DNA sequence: TGTGCCAGCAGTTACTCGAATTCCGAGCAGTACTTC. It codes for CASSYSNSEQYF.

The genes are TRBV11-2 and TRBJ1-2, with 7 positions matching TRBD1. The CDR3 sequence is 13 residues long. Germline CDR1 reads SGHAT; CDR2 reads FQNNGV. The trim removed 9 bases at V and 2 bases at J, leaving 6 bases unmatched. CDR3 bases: TGTGCCAGTGGGACAGATAAGAACTATGGCTACACCTTC. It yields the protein CASGTDKNYGYTF.

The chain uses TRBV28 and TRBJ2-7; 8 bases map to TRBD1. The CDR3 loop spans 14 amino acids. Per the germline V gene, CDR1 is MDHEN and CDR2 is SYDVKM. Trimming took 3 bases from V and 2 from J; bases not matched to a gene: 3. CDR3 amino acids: CASSFQGAAYEQYF. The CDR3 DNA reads TGTGCCAGCAGTTTTCAGGGGGCGGCCTACGAGCAGTACTTC.

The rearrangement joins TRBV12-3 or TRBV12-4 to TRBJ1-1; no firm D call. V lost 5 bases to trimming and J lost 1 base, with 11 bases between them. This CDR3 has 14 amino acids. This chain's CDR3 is CASSPTHGNTEAFF. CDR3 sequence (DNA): TGTGCCAGCAGTCCAACCCATGGGAACACTGAAGCTTTCTTT.

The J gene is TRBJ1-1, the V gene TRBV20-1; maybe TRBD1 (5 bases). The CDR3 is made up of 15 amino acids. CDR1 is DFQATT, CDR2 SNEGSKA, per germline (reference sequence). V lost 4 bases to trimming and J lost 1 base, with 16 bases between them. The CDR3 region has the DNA TGCAGTGCTATTCGGATTGACAGTCCGAACACTGAAGCTTTCTTT. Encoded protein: CSAIRIDSPNTEAFF.

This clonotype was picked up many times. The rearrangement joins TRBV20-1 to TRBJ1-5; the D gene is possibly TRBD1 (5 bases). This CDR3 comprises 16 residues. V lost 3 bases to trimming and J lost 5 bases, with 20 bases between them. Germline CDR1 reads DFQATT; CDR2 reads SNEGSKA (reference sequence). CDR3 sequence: CSARTVRGYVDQPQHF. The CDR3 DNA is TGCAGTGCTAGGACCGTTCGGGGGTATGTCGATCAGCCCCAGCATTTT.

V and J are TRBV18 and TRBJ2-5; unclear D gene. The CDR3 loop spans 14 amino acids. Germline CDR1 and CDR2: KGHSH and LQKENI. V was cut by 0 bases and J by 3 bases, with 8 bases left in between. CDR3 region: CASSPPSAEETQYF. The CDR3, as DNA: TGTGCCAGCTCACCACCGTCGGCAGAAGAGACCCAGTACTTC.

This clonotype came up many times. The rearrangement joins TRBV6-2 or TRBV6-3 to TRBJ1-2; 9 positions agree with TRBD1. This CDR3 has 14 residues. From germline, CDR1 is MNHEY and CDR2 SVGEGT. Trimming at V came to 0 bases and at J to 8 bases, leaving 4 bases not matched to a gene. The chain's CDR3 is CASSYSGQGRGYTF. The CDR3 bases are TGTGCCAGCAGTTACTCGGGACAGGGTCGAGGCTACACCTTC.